The source of this T cell receptor beta chain is a study of CD8+ T cells in alopecia areata. Whole-study findings and limits: Expanded CD8+ clones among the top 100, as well as scalp clonality, were significantly decreased by tofacitinib. Clarity of TCR sharing across patients fell short of that in mice, possibly HLA-related. Uncertainty about whether baseline CD8+ expansion is linked to response remains, with one nonresponder.

Treatment denoted: oral pan-JAK inhibitor, 5-10 mg twice daily. Lesional scalp tissue (obtained by punch biopsy) and peripheral blood were collected from alopecia areata patients. The CDR3 runs 18 residues. CDR1 is KGHSH and CDR2 is LQKENI in the germline V gene. J lost 8 bases, V lost 4 bases, and 14 bases had no gene match. A remark on this clone: The antigen is unknown.

cDNA reverse transcribed from extracted RNA served as the sequencing template. The method was immunoSEQ multiplex PCR; TCRdb's version includes in-frame clones alone and lacks a portion of them. The sample records 95,000 to 110,000 clones, 84% being singletons. This TCR was sampled from a human donor with alopecia areata. This chain joins TRBV18 and TRBJ2-6; TRBD1 agrees at 10 bases. The material sequenced was CD8+ T cells sorted from blood, taken at week 24, from a patient treated with tofacitinib. CDR3 amino acids: CASSQIFRDRGYTNVLTF. CDR3 coding DNA: TGTGCCAGCTCACAGATATTCCGGGACAGGGGTTATACCAACGTCCTGACTTTC. Supplemented by reference TRBV18 and TRBJ2-6, the full variable domain reads NAGVMQNPRHLVRRRGQEARLRCSPMKGHSHVYWYRQLPEEGLKFMVYLQKENIIDESGMPKERFSAEFPKEGPSILRIQQVVRGDSAAYFCASSQIFRDRGYTNVLTFGAGSRLTVL.